This entry describes one TCR beta chain. Antigen unknown. This sample is part of a study of T cell responses to AZD1222 COVID-19 vaccine. About the study: Some second doses came at about 4 weeks and others at about 12 weeks; these were pooled. Whole-study findings and limits: Researchers took repertoire samples only after the peak T cell response had come. Baseline seropositives among AZD1222 recipients totaled only five to seven. Among the donors, most were white British and more were female, and clonal diversity was possibly underestimated.

Data came from immunoSEQ multiplex PCR; TCRdb stores just in-frame clones and leaves some out. Among 82,000 or so clones listed, 85% to 95% were seen once. The source is an adult in good health. Sequenced material: peripheral blood, taken on day 0 of AZD1222 vaccination.

CDR3 protein: CASLGGSEASPLHF. The DNA for the CDR3 is TGTGCCAGCTTAGGAGGCAGTGAAGCTTCACCCCTCCACTTT. This chain links TRBV18 with TRBJ1-6; D is unclear. In germline, CDR1 is KGHSH, CDR2 LQKENI. The CDR3 consists of 14 residues. Trimming stripped 7 bases from V and 9 bases from J, with 16 bases between.